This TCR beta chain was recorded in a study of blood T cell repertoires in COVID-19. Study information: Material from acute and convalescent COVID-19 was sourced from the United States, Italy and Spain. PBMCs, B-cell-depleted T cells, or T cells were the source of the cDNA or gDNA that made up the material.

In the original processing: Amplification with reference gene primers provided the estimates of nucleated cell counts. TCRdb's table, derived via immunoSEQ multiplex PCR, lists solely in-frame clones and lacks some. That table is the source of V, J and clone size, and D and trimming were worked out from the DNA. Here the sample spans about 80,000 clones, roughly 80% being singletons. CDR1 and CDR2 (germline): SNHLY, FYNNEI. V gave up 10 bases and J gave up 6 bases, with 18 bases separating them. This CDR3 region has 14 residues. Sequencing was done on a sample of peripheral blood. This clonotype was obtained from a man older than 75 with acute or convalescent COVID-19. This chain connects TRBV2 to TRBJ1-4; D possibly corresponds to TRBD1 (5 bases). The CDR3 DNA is TGTGCCACCCAAAGACAGCCTGCTGATGAAAAACTGTTTTTT. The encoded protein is CATQRQPADEKLFF. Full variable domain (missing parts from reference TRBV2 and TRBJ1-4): EPEVTQTPSHQVTQMGQEVILRCVPISNHLYFYWYRQILGQKVEFLVSFYNNEISEKSEIFDDQFSVERPDGSNFTLKIRSTKLEDSAMYFCATQRQPADEKLFFGSGTQLSVL.